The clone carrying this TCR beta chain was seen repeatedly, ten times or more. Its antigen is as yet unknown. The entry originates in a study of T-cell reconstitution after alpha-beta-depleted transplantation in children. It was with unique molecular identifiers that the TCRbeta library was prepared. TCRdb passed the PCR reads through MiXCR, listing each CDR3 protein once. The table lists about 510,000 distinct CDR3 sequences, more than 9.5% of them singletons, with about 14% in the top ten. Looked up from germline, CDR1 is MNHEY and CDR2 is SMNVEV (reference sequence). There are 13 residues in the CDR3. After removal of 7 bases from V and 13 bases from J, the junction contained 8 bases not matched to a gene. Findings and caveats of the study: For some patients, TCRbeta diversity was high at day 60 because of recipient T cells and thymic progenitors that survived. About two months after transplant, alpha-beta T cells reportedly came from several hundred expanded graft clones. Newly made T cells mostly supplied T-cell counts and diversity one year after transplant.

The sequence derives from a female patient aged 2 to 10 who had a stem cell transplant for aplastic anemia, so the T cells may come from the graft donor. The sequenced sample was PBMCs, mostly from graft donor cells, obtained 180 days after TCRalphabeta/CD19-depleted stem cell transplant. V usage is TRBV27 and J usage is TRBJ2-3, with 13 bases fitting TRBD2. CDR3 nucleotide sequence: TGTGCCAGCACAACCACTAGCGGGAGGGCGGAGTATTTT. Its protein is CASTTTSGRAEYF.